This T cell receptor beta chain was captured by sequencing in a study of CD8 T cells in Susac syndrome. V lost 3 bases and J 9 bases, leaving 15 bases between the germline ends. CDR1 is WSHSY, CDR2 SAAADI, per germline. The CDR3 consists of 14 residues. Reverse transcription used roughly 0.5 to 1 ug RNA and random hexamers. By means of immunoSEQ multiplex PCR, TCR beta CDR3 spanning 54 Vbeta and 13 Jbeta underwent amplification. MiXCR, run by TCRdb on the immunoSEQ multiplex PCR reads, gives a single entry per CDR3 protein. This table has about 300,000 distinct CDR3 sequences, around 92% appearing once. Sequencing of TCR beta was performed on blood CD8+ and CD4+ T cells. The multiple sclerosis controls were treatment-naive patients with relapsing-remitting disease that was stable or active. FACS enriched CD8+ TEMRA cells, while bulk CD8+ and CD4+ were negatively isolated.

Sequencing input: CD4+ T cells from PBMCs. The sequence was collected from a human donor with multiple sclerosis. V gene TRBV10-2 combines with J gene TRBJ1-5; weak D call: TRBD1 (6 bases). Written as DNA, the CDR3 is TGCGCCAGCAGTGATCCCGGGGGCGACCTGCCCCAGCATTTT. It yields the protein CASSDPGGDLPQHF.